In its sample, the clone carrying this T cell receptor (beta chain) was seen many times. For repertoire sequencing, the TCR beta CDR3 regions were amplified from RNA transcripts. The first-round RT-PCR employed HTBI primers together with the Qiagen OneStep RT-PCR kit. A multiplex PCR was then performed as the second round. TCRdb re-called the multiplex PCR reads with MiXCR, one entry per CDR3 protein. The sample consists of 600,000 to 950,000 distinct CDR3 sequences, roughly 40% of them appearing once. The data originate from a study of Graves' ophthalmopathy and Graves' hyperthyroidism. Study context: At the time of initial diagnosis and before any treatment, peripheral blood was collected.

V dropped 7 bases and J dropped 3; count of bases not matched to a gene: 8. Germline values: CDR1 ENHRY, CDR2 SYGVKD. This CDR3 spans 15 amino acids. The diagnostic workup employed clinical symptoms, serum thyroxine, TRAb, thyroid ultrasound and orbital computed tomography. The receptor comes from an adult man with Graves' ophthalmopathy. The chain uses TRBV10-3 and TRBJ2-5; TRBD2 aligns across 10 bases. The sample taken for sequencing was peripheral blood. The CDR3 bases are TGTGCCATCAAAGGGGGTCTAGCGGGAGAAGAGACCCAGTACTTC. It translates to CAIKGGLAGEETQYF.